What follows are 8 T cell receptor beta chains derived from one specimen sequenced in a study of Ad26.COV2.S vaccination and SARS-CoV-2 variants (dated by TCRdb to about 2021). The label giving this sample's treatment or condition can be read as: 19 received Ad26.COV2.S at low or high dose, single or two shots; several received placebo; per-sample allocation not given. Repertoires of vaccine and placebo recipients were sequenced from samples taken on day 63 after the first injection. The method was the immunoSEQ multiplex PCR assay. As stored in TCRdb, this immuneACCESS dataset retains in-frame rearrangements with V and J assigned. A fraction of the clones does not appear; measured against another copy, unresolved V genes explain less than half of the discrepancy, and the remainder lacks a known reason. This sample comprises about half a million clones, roughly nine tenths of them detected only once. Jointly, the top ten make up 1.5% to 2% of the sample.

The sequences come from peripheral blood, collected in a trial of Ad26.COV2.S vaccine versus placebo. The receptors shown here come from a person between 18 and 65 years old who received the Ad26.COV2.S COVID-19 vaccine or a placebo.

The V and J genes are TRBV2 and TRBJ1-1; D is uncertain. Trimming left V 4 bases short and J 5 bases short, with 17 bases between. The CDR3 is 15 residues long. Germline values: CDR1 SNHLY, CDR2 FYNNEI. This CDR3 is CASSVGLQPRTEAFF. The CDR3 DNA is TGTGCCAGCAGTGTTGGCCTACAACCGAGGACTGAAGCTTTCTTT.

The J gene is TRBJ2-3, the V gene TRBV6-6; D is unresolved. Germline V CDR1 and CDR2: MNHNY, SVGAGI (reference sequence). CDR3 length equals 13 residues. Trimming shortened V by 10 bases and J by 3 bases, and 14 bases separated the two germline ends. The CDR3 spells CATFLTYTDTQYF. The CDR3 nucleotides are TGTGCCACCTTTCTCACATATACAGATACGCAGTATTTT.

Many counts were recorded for this clone. This chain connects TRBV25-1 to TRBJ2-2, with D possibly TRBD1 on 5 matching bases. V was cut by 2 bases and J by 7 bases, with 5 bases left in between. Per germline, CDR1 MGHDK and CDR2 SYGVNS. The CDR3 extends over 12 amino acids. The CDR3 protein is CASSEQGGELFF. The CDR3 DNA is TGTGCCAGCAGTGAACAGGGCGGGGAGCTGTTTTTT. Full variable domain (rest looked up from reference TRBV25-1 and TRBJ2-2): EADIYQTPRYLVIGTGKKITLECSQTMGHDKMYWYQQDPGMELHLIHYSYGVNSTEKGDLSSESTVSRIRTEHFPLTLESARPSHTSQYLCASSEQGGELFFGEGSRLTVL.

The rearrangement joins TRBV4-2 to TRBJ2-2; TRBD2 matches at 10 bases. This CDR3 has 15 amino acids. Per germline, CDR1 LGHNA and CDR2 YNFKEQ. The J segment lost 5 bases and the V segment lost 4 bases, leaving 4 bases of the junction unmatched. The CDR3 DNA reads as TGTGCCAGCAGCCCTAGCGGGAGTGTTACCGGGGAGCTGTTTTTT. Translating it yields CASSPSGSVTGELFF.

The genes are TRBV30 and TRBJ1-5; D not certain. V lost 0 bases and J 4 bases, leaving 25 bases between the germline ends. Germline values: CDR1 GTSNPN, CDR2 SVGIG (reference sequence). The CDR3 length is 19 residues. CDR3 amino acids: CAWSVIFLLLTDRNQPQHF. DNA for the CDR3: TGTGCCTGGAGTGTTATCTTCCTGCTCTTAACAGACCGAAATCAGCCCCAGCATTTT.

This rearrangement joins TRBV11-2 to TRBJ2-5; D is unresolved. The V end lost 8 bases, the J end lost 3 bases, and 4 bases lay between the germline ends. Germline loops: CDR1 SGHAT, CDR2 FQNNGV. CDR3 length: 10 residues. The chain's CDR3 is CASGEETQYF. The CDR3, as DNA: TGTGCCAGCGGAGAAGAGACCCAGTACTTC.

This chain links TRBV9 with TRBJ1-1; D remains unclear. Between the trimmed V and J ends, which lost 5 bases and 4 bases, there was a span of 12 bases. The CDR3 loop spans 13 amino acids. CDR1 is SGDLS and CDR2 is YYNGEE in the germline V gene. CDR3 bases: TGTGCCAGCAGTTACTCGGGGAGCACTGAAGCTTTCTTT. This sequence encodes CASSYSGSTEAFF.

Concerning this clone itself: This specimen includes other DNA sequences encoding the same CDR3. The rearrangement uses TRBV2 and TRBJ1-4; perhaps TRBD1 as D (6 bases). CDR1 and CDR2 (germline): SNHLY, FYNNEI. The V gene lost 8 bases and the J gene lost 4 bases, with 11 bases spanning the gap. The CDR3 length is 13 residues. Here the CDR3 DNA reads TGTGCCAGCCGAGACAGGAATAATGAAAAACTGTTTTTT. This encodes CASRDRNNEKLFF.